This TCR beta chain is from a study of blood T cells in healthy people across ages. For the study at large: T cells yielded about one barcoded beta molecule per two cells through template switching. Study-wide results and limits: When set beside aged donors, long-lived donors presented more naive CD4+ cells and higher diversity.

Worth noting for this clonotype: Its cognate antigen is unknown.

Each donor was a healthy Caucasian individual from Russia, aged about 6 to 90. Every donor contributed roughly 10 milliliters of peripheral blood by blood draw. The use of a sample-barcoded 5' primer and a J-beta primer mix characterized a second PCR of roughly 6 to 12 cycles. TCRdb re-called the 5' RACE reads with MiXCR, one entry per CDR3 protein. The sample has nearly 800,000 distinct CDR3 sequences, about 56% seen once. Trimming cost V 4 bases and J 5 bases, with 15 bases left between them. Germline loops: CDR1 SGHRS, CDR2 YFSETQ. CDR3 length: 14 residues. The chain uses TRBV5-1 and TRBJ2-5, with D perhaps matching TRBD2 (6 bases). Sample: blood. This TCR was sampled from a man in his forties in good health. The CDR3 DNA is TGCGCCAGCAGCACGGGGGAGGCCTGGGAGACCCAGTACTTC. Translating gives CASSTGEAWETQYF.